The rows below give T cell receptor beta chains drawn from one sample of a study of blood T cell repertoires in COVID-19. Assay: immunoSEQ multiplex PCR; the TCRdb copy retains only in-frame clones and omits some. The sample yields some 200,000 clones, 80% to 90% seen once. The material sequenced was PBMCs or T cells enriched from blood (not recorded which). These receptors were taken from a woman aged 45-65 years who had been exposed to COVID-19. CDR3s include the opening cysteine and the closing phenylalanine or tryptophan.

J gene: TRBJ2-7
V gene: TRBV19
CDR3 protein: CASSSQGSSSYEQYF

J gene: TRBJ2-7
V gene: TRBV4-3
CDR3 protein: CASSQAWGQGYEQYF

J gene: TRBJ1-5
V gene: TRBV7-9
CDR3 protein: CASSARQGMGNQPQHF

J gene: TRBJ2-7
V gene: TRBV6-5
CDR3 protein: CASRATSGVYEQYF

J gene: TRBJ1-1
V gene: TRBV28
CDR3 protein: CASRETGSATEAFF

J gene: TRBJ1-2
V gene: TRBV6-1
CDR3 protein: CASSEAGGAWGYTF

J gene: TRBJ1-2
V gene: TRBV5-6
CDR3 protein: CASSLLRERVGYTF

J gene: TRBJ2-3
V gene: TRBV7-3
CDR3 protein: CASSQSGGTDTQYF

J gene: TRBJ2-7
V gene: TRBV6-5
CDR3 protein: CASSPRASYEQYF

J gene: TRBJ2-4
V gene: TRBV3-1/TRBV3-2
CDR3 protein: CASSGGLAENIQYF

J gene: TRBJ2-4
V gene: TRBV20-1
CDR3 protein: CSASPGQGAGIQYF

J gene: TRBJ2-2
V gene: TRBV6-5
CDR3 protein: CASRPPGLTGELFF

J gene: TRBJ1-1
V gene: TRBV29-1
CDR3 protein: CSVEGANTEAFF

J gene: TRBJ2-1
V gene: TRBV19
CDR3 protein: CASHSGGRYNEQFF

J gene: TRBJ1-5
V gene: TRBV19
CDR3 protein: CASSTRPAGANNQPQHF

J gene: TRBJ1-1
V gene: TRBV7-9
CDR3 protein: CASSLFRDSNLNTEAFF

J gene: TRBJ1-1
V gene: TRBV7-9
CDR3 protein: CASRGEGVSRAFF

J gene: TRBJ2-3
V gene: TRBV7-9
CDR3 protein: CASSFNRDRGDRNTQYF

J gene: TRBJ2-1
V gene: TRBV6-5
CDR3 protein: CASTTVAGVGEQFF

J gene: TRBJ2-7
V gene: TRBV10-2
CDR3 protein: CASSASGGYEQYF

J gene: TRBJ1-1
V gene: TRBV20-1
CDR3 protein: CSASASGGAFF

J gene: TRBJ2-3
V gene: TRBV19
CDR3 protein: CASSAMGHSTDTQYF

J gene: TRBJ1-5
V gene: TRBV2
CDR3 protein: CASSDRAGISQPQHF

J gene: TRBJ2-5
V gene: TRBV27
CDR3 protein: CASSWGGAGVAETQYF

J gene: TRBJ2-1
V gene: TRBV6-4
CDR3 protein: CASSSLTRSSYNEQFF

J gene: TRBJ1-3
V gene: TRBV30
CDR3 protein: CAWGAGGSGNTIYF

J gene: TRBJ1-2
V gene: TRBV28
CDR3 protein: CASSLGLDRGLLNYGYTF

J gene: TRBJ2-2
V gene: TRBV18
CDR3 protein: CASSSLGATDRVNTGELFF

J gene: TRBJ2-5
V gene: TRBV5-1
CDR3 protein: CASSGGGGFQETQYF

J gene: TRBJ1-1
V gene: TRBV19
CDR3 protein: CASSARTGGVRDTEAFF

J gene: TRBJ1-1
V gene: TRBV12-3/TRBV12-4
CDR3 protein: CASSPGGSEAFF

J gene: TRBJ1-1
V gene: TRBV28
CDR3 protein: CASSLPGGTEAFF

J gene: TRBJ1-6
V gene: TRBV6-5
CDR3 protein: CASSFSSLGESPLHF

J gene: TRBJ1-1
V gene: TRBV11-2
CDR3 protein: CASSQFLGTGREGTEAFF

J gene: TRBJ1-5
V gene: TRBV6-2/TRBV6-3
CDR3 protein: CASSYSVQGAVNQPQHF

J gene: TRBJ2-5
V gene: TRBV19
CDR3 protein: CASSIGASGGYQETQYF

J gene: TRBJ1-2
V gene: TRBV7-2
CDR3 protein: CASRITGVTNYGYTF

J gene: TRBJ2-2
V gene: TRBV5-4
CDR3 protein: CASSARDKVSGELFF